This T cell receptor (beta chain) originates from a study of beta chain features in type 1 diabetes. Study-level background: Healthy donors resembled patients in age, gender and cell yields.

Purity exceeded 98% in all sorted populations. V gave up 3 bases and J gave up 1 base; unmatched junction bases: 5. Germline-derived CDR1 and CDR2 are SQVTM and ANQGSEA. The CDR3 covers 14 residues. The sample holds a few counts of this clone. Its specificity is not known. Expressed TCRB transcripts were sequenced after all isolated RNA was converted to cDNA. About 3.4 million reads per sample on average were obtained from naive, central memory and regulatory T cell samples. Clones were read by immunoSEQ multiplex PCR, and TCRdb kept only the in-frame ones, dropping some. The table lists 600,000 or so clones, around an eighth of them singletons. Study-level results: Moderate yet significant TCRB CDR3 shortening was seen in Type 1 diabetes patients in all four CD4+ subsets. Sequencing the cDNA could make cells with high TCR expression show up more than they should.

The sequence derives from a man younger than 35 with type 1 diabetes. The chain links TRBV29-1 to TRBJ1-1, with 7 bases aligning to TRBD1. Sequencing input: naive CD4+ T cells from blood. The CDR3 DNA sequence: TGCAGCGTTGATCGGCCAGGGGGGAACACTGAAGCTTTCTTT. It is translated as CSVDRPGGNTEAFF.